The 30 T cell receptor beta chains below come from one sample, sequenced in a study of blood T cell repertoires in COVID-19. Repertoires were generated with immunoSEQ multiplex PCR, while TCRdb's copy carries only in-frame clones and drops some. The sample holds 150,000 to 200,000 clones, just under 80% seen once. The sample consisted of peripheral blood. The source is a woman of 80 years or more with active or convalescent COVID-19.

V gene TRBV5-1 combines with J gene TRBJ2-7; D possibly corresponds to TRBD2 (7 bases). The CDR3 runs to 12 residues. Germline V gene lookup returns CDR1 SGHRS and CDR2 YFSETQ. Trimming removed 4 bases at V and 6 bases at J, with 11 bases between. In DNA form, the CDR3 reads TGCGCCAGCAGCCTGGGAGGGGGCGAGCAGTACTTC. This codes for CASSLGGGEQYF.

The rearrangement uses TRBV12-3 or TRBV12-4 and TRBJ1-2, with D possibly TRBD1 on 5 matching bases. The CDR3 extends over 13 amino acids. Trimming left V 3 bases short and J 8 bases short, with 13 bases between. The CDR3 spells CASSFARAVGYTF. CDR3 nucleotides: TGTGCCAGCAGTTTCGCCAGGGCCGTAGGCTACACCTTC.

The rearrangement links TRBV2 to TRBJ2-1, with 9 positions matching TRBD2. The CDR3 is 14 residues long. Trimming removed 7 bases from V and 10 bases from J; junction bases left unmatched: 11. CDR1 is SNHLY and CDR2 is FYNNEI in the germline V gene. Here the CDR3 DNA reads TGTGCCAGCAATCGCGGGGGGGCCGTTCGGGAGCAGTTCTTC. Amino acid sequence: CASNRGGAVREQFF.

This clone has a handful of counts. The V and J genes are TRBV5-1 and TRBJ2-3; perhaps TRBD2 as D (6 bases). CDR1 and CDR2 (germline): SGHRS, YFSETQ. The CDR3 has 16 amino acids. V lost 0 bases and J lost 0, with 11 bases in between. Here the CDR3 DNA reads TGCGCCAGCAGCTTGGGGGGACTTACTAGCACAGATACGCAGTATTTT. It yields the protein CASSLGGLTSTDTQYF.

This rearrangement joins TRBV5-1 to TRBJ2-3, with 9 bases matching TRBD2. The J segment lost 5 bases and the V segment lost 8 bases, leaving 12 bases of the junction unmatched. Germline V gene sequence: CDR1 SGHRS, CDR2 YFSETQ. CDR3 length: 15 residues. The CDR3 bases are TGCGCCAGTAGAGCGGGGGGCGCCCGGGGAGATACGCAGTATTTT. It translates to CASRAGGARGDTQYF.

The V call is TRBV4-1, the J call TRBJ1-3; unclear D gene. The V gene lost 2 bases and the J gene lost 4 bases, with 6 bases spanning the gap. The CDR3 sequence is 13 residues long. Germline CDR1 and CDR2: MGHRA and YSYEKL. CDR3 DNA: TGCGCCAGCAGCCAACGACAAGGAAACACCATATATTTT. Translation: CASSQRQGNTIYF.

J is TRBJ2-3 and V is TRBV5-4; tentatively, D is TRBD1 (6 bases). V gave up 4 bases and J gave up 1 base, with 7 bases separating them. Looked up from germline, CDR1 is SGHNT and CDR2 is YYREEE (reference sequence). This CDR3 contains 13 residues. The chain's CDR3 is CASSRTGTDTQYF. Here the CDR3 DNA reads TGTGCCAGCAGCCGGACAGGCACAGATACGCAGTATTTT.

This clone was seen more than once but under ten times. V usage is TRBV5-1 and J usage is TRBJ2-5; 7 bases map to TRBD2. The CDR3 contains 15 residues. The trim removed 5 bases at V and 3 bases at J, leaving 10 bases unmatched. In germline, CDR1 is SGHRS, CDR2 YFSETQ. The CDR3 nucleotides read TGCGCCAGCAGGGGGAGGGACTTCCAAAAAGAGACCCAGTACTTC. This codes for CASRGRDFQKETQYF.

V is TRBV19 and J is TRBJ1-5, with 9 nucleotides matching TRBD1. V shed 7 bases, J shed 6 bases, and the junction held 7 bases outside the gene matches. The CDR3 covers 14 residues. Germline V lookup: CDR1 LNHDA, CDR2 SQIVND (reference sequence). This chain's CDR3 is CASTEGQGPQPQHF. CDR3 nucleotides: TGTGCCAGTACGGAGGGACAGGGACCTCAGCCCCAGCATTTT. The complete variable domain, with remaining parts taken from reference TRBV19 and TRBJ1-5, reads DGGITQSPKYLFRKEGQNVTLSCEQNLNHDAMYWYRQDPGQGLRLIYYSQIVNDFQKGDIAEGYSVSREKKESFPLTVTSAQKNPTAFYLCASTEGQGPQPQHFGDGTRLSIL.

This chain connects TRBV19 to TRBJ1-1; 8 nucleotides align to TRBD1. Per the germline V gene, CDR1 is LNHDA and CDR2 is SQIVND (reference sequence). The CDR3 covers 17 residues. The trim removed 6 bases at V and 1 base at J, leaving 13 bases unmatched. Here the CDR3 reads CASRTLRTGTGNTEAFF. CDR3 DNA sequence: TGTGCCAGTAGAACTTTGAGAACCGGGACAGGGAACACTGAAGCTTTCTTT.

The J gene is TRBJ1-2, the V gene TRBV18; 7 positions match TRBD1. V shed 2 bases and J 2 bases; nucleotides not matched to a gene: 2. Germline loops: CDR1 KGHSH, CDR2 LQKENI. The CDR3 sequence is 14 residues long. CDR3 in DNA: TGTGCCAGCTCACCAGAGGGGGCGAACTATGGCTACACCTTC. It encodes CASSPEGANYGYTF.

This clone appeared once. The chain employs TRBV19 and TRBJ2-1; D is unclear. This CDR3 is built from 14 residues. Trimming removed 5 bases at V and 5 bases at J, with 13 bases between. Germline values: CDR1 LNHDA, CDR2 SQIVND (reference sequence). DNA of the CDR3: TGTGCCAGTAGTTACCGAATACTACACAATGAGCAGTTCTTC. Protein: CASSYRILHNEQFF.

The V and J genes are TRBV7-3 and TRBJ2-2, with D maybe TRBD2 (5 bases). The ends were cut back, 2 bases at V and 7 bases at J, with 8 bases in the middle. The CDR3 has 13 residues. Germline CDR1 is SGHTA and CDR2 is FQGTGA. The CDR3 nucleotides are TGTGCCAGCAGCTTACAACGGGACGGGGAGCTGTTTTTT. Protein sequence: CASSLQRDGELFF.

The J gene is TRBJ2-1, the V gene TRBV29-1; the D is unclear. Trimming cost V 1 base and J 6 bases, with 19 bases left between them. The V gene's germline CDR1 is SQVTM and CDR2 ANQGSEA. This CDR3 has 16 amino acids. The DNA for the CDR3 is TGCAGCGTTGAAGGTTGGCGCCTAGAAAGCGCCAATGAGCAGTTCTTC. Protein: CSVEGWRLESANEQFF.

The V and J genes are TRBV27 and TRBJ1-6; D is unresolved. Germline lookup yields CDR1 MNHEY and CDR2 SMNVEV (reference sequence). The CDR3 has 15 amino acids. Trimming removed 7 bases at V and 3 bases at J, with 13 bases between. As DNA, the CDR3 is TGTGCCAGCAAAAGCGAGGGATTCTATAATTCACCCCTCCACTTT. Encoded protein: CASKSEGFYNSPLHF.

The chain recombines TRBV14 with TRBJ2-6; no definite D call. CDR3 length: 14 residues. Germline lookup yields CDR1 SGHDN and CDR2 FVKESK. The germline V and J ends were trimmed by 3 bases and 2 bases, with 5 bases remaining between them. The CDR3 DNA reads as TGTGCCAGCAGCCACAGGACTGGGGCCAACGTCCTGACTTTC. It encodes CASSHRTGANVLTF.

The table lists this clone with a few counts. V is TRBV5-1 and J is TRBJ1-1; no clear D gene. Per germline, CDR1 SGHRS and CDR2 YFSETQ. With 0 bases removed from V and 1 base from J, the gap between germline ends came to 10 bases. The CDR3 is 15 residues long. CDR3 sequence: CASSLEGLTNTEAFF. For the CDR3, the DNA is TGCGCCAGCAGCTTGGAAGGACTGACGAACACTGAAGCTTTCTTT.

The rearrangement links TRBV28 to TRBJ2-4; weak D call: TRBD1 (5 bases). Germline values: CDR1 MDHEN, CDR2 SYDVKM. CDR3 size: 16 residues. Trimming left V 1 base short and J 6 bases short, with 16 bases between. CDR3 in DNA: TGTGCCAGCAGTTTATTTGGGATTGGGCAGGGAAACATTCAGTACTTC. It translates to CASSLFGIGQGNIQYF.

The genes are TRBV4-2 and TRBJ2-7; TRBD1 matches at 7 bases. The CDR3 runs 15 residues. Germline trimming cut 1 base from V and 0 bases from J; bases unmatched to any gene: 3. The V gene's germline CDR1 is LGHNA and CDR2 YNFKEQ. The CDR3 protein is CASSQGTGNSYEQYF. The CDR3 DNA reads TGTGCCAGCAGCCAAGGGACAGGTAACTCCTACGAGCAGTACTTC.

The chain is built from TRBV5-6 and TRBJ1-5; 7 nucleotides align to TRBD1. Germline V CDR1 and CDR2: SGHDT, YYEEEE. The CDR3 spans 14 residues. The V gene end was trimmed by 4 bases and the J gene end by 3 bases; junction bases not matched to a gene: 4. CDR3 DNA sequence: TGTGCCAGCAGCCCGGGACAGCTCAATCAGCCCCAGCATTTT. It encodes CASSPGQLNQPQHF.

The rearrangement uses TRBV7-9 and TRBJ1-2; D is unresolved. The CDR3 runs to 11 residues. V dropped 10 bases and J dropped 0 bases, with 6 bases sitting between them. In germline, CDR1 is SEHNR, CDR2 FQNEAQ (reference sequence). The CDR3 DNA reads as TGTGCCACCTCGGCTAACTATGGCTACACCTTC. As protein: CATSANYGYTF. Using reference TRBV7-9 and TRBJ1-2 for the parts outside the CDR3, the full variable domain is DTGVSQNPRHKITKRGQNVTFRCDPISEHNRLYWYRQTLGQGPEFLTYFQNEAQLEKSRLLSDRFSAERPKGSFSTLEIQRTEQGDSAMYLCATSANYGYTFGSGTRLTVV.

The chain uses TRBV6-5 and TRBJ1-3; weak D call: TRBD1 (5 bases). Per germline, CDR1 MNHEY and CDR2 SVGAGI. This CDR3 is built from 14 residues. The V gene lost 8 bases and the J gene lost 0 bases, with 11 bases spanning the gap. Here the CDR3 DNA reads TGTGCCAGCCTTGACAGAGCCTCTGGAAACACCATATATTTT. Protein: CASLDRASGNTIYF.

The rearrangement joins TRBV27 to TRBJ2-3; D unclear. V lost 2 bases to trimming and J lost 7 bases, with 10 bases between them. The CDR3 covers 13 residues. Germline V gene data show CDR1 as MNHEY and CDR2 as SMNVEV (reference sequence). CDR3 coding DNA: TGTGCCAGCAGTTTAGGTCCCAGGTATACGCAGTATTTT. It translates to CASSLGPRYTQYF.

V gene TRBV28 combines with J gene TRBJ1-2; a weak D match, TRBD1 (5 bases). Trimming cost V 4 bases and J 7 bases, with 13 bases left between them. The CDR3 runs to 13 residues. Germline V gene data show CDR1 as MDHEN and CDR2 as SYDVKM. Here the CDR3 DNA reads TGTGCCAGCAGTTCCCTCGGGGGAAGTGGCTACACCTTC. This translates into CASSSLGGSGYTF.

This clone was recorded only once. This rearrangement joins TRBV27 to TRBJ1-2; tentative D call: TRBD1 (6 bases). Trimming took off 4 bases at V and 5 bases at J, with 20 bases between the two ends. Germline V CDR1 and CDR2: MNHEY, SMNVEV (reference sequence). This CDR3 is 16 amino acids long. The CDR3 DNA is TGTGCCAGCAGTTCAACGCGACAGGTGGGAACTTATGGCTACACCTTC. Its translation: CASSSTRQVGTYGYTF.

The gene calls are TRBV6-6 and TRBJ1-3, with TRBD1 matching over 7 bases. Germline loops: CDR1 MNHNY, CDR2 SVGAGI (reference sequence). V lost 5 bases and J lost 0; bases outside the gene matches: 7. The CDR3 contains 16 residues. CDR3 in DNA: TGTGCCAGCAGTCGACAGGGCACAGGCTCTGGAAACACCATATATTTT. This encodes CASSRQGTGSGNTIYF.

The chain is built from TRBV11-3 and TRBJ1-6; D call uncertain. Trimming pared 3 bases from V and 6 bases from J, leaving 6 bases between. The CDR3 has 13 amino acids. Per the germline V gene, CDR1 is SGHNT and CDR2 is YENEEA. CDR3 residues: CASSLHTNSPLHF. The CDR3, as DNA: TGTGCCAGCAGCTTGCACACTAATTCACCCCTCCACTTT.

This clone has just a few counts. The V gene is TRBV5-1, the J gene TRBJ2-7; 9 bases line up with TRBD1. Germline CDR1 is SGHRS and CDR2 is YFSETQ. The CDR3 length is 15 residues. Unmatched junction bases numbered 8, after V lost 3 bases and J lost 4 bases. The CDR3 DNA reads as TGCGCCAGCAGCTCATCCGGGACAGGGATTTACGAGCAGTACTTC. This gives the protein CASSSSGTGIYEQYF.

The chain joins TRBV2 to TRBJ1-1; maybe TRBD1 (6 bases). CDR1 SNHLY and CDR2 FYNNEI come from the germline V gene. Trimming took off 1 base at V and 13 bases at J, with 16 bases between the two ends. The CDR3 sequence is 13 residues long. In nucleotides, the CDR3 is TGTGCCAGCAGTGAAGGAGGGCAGGGGAATGGTTTCTTT. Translated: CASSEGGQGNGFF.

The chain joins TRBV2 to TRBJ1-2, with 11 bases matching TRBD1. J was trimmed by 8 bases and V by 6 bases; bases with no gene match: 8. This CDR3 contains 14 residues. CDR1 is SNHLY and CDR2 is FYNNEI in the germline V gene. CDR3 residues: CASRGQGEGRGYTF. For the CDR3, the DNA is TGTGCCAGCAGGGGACAGGGGGAAGGCAGAGGCTACACCTTC.